This T cell receptor beta chain was obtained from a study of blood T cell repertoires in COVID-19. Study context: Sample material is recorded as cDNA or gDNA derived from T cells, B-cell-depleted T cells, or PBMCs.

This clone was seen more than once but under ten times. The DNA is omitted, as the CDR3 cannot be located on it reliably, and the CDR3 follows TCRdb's listing. As originally analysed: It was from reference gene primer amplification that nucleated cell counts were estimated. The method was immunoSEQ multiplex PCR; TCRdb's version includes in-frame clones alone and lacks a portion of them. V and J calls plus clone size are reproduced from that table; the DNA served to infer D and trimming. Of around 230,000 clones listed, around nine tenths are singletons. The clonotype comes from a man aged 35 to 55 with acute or convalescent COVID-19. Sequenced: peripheral blood.

CDR3 sequence: CASSPQPDVPGYTF. The V gene is TRBV19, the J gene TRBJ1-2; the D segment call TRBD1 is taken from the table without a DNA check. The CDR3 is 14 residues long, counting both termini. CDR1 LNHDA and CDR2 SQIVND come from the germline V gene (reference sequence).